This entry lists 19 T cell receptor beta chains sequenced from one sample in a study of T cells in women clearing cervical HPV infection. Only in-frame clones appear in the TCRdb table, and some are missing; sequencing was by immunoSEQ multiplex PCR. The listing records roughly 15,000 clones. Sequencing used blood buffy coat. All receptors derive from a woman between 18 and 75 years old with a cervical HPV16 infection that either progressed to CIN3+ or cleared (not recorded which).

A remark on this clone: The observed sequence ends 3 residues before the CDR3 terminus, with the missing tail filled in from the germline J gene. The rearrangement uses TRBV10-3 and TRBJ2-3, with D maybe TRBD1 (5 bases). V was pared by 4 bases and J by 5 bases, with 13 bases between. From germline, CDR1 is ENHRY and CDR2 SYGVKD. The CDR3 consists of 14 residues. Incomplete CDR3 DNA: TGTGCCATCAGTGGTCGAAGGGGCGTAGATACG. Amino acids: CAISGRRGVDT. Given in full, the CDR3 is CAISGRRGVDTQYF.

Incomplete CDR3 DNA: TGTGCCAGCAGCTTGGGGGGCGATACG. This codes for CASSLGGDT. The whole CDR3 is CASSLGGDTQYF. The V call is TRBV5-5, the J call TRBJ2-3, with TRBD1 as a possible D gene (5 bases). From the germline J gene comes the end of the CDR3, since the read stops 3 residues before it. The germline CDR1 and CDR2 sequences are SGHKS and YYEKEE (reference sequence). The CDR3 consists of 12 residues. V lost 0 bases and J 6 bases, leaving 5 bases between the germline ends.

CDR3: CSYRQTNEKLFF. The part of the CDR3 DNA that was read is TGCAGTTACAGACAGACTAATGAAAAA. V is TRBV20-1 and J is TRBJ1-4, with D tentatively TRBD1 (5 bases). The CDR3 end falls 3 residues outside the read, so it is completed with the germline J gene. The CDR3 totals 12 residues. Germline V CDR1 and CDR2: DFQATT, SNEGSKA (reference sequence). The ends were cut back, 8 bases at V and 2 bases at J, with 9 bases in the middle.

Concerning this clone itself: The read falls 3 residues short of the CDR3 end, and the missing part is taken from the germline J gene. The chain uses TRBV20-1 and TRBJ2-1, with D maybe TRBD2 (6 bases). The CDR3 sequence is 14 residues long. CDR1 is DFQATT and CDR2 is SNEGSKA in the germline V gene (reference sequence). V was trimmed by 4 bases and J by 5 bases, leaving 15 bases between them. The CDR3 is CSAKDYQWDNEQFF. The sequenced CDR3 bases are TGCAGTGCTAAGGACTACCAGTGGGACAATGAG.

With respect to this clone: The read comes to an end 3 residues before the CDR3 does, leaving the germline J gene to fill in the end. V usage is TRBV19 and J usage is TRBJ2-7, with 8 bases fitting TRBD2. The CDR3 runs 14 residues. Germline trimming cut 1 base from V and 2 bases from J; bases unmatched to any gene: 1. CDR1 is LNHDA, CDR2 SQIVND, per germline (reference sequence). The CDR3 sequence: CASSIAGGAYEQYF. CDR3 DNA, as far as it was read: TGTGCCAGTAGTATAGCGGGGGGGGCCTACGAG.

As to this clone: Sequencing ends 3 residues short of the CDR3 end; the germline J gene provides the rest. The chain carries TRBV20-1 and TRBJ2-2; 12 bases are a match to TRBD2. The J segment lost 5 bases and the V segment lost 0 bases, leaving 16 bases of the junction unmatched. Germline V gene sequence: CDR1 DFQATT, CDR2 SNEGSKA (reference sequence). This CDR3 is built from 20 residues. The covered CDR3 bases are TGCAGTGCTAGAGATCGGCGGGCTAGCGGGGGGGCAGCAGGAACCGGGGAG. It yields the protein CSARDRRASGGAAGTGE. The CDR3 in its entirety is CSARDRRASGGAAGTGELFF.

Comment on this clone: Sequencing ends 3 residues short of the CDR3 end; the germline J gene provides the rest. The V and J genes are TRBV20-1 and TRBJ2-7, with D tentatively TRBD1 (6 bases). Germline CDR1 and CDR2: DFQATT and SNEGSKA (reference sequence). The CDR3 runs to 16 residues. Trimming pared 0 bases from V and 4 bases from J, leaving 19 bases between. CDR3: CSARDPRNGGAYEQYF. CDR3 DNA, as far as it was read: TGCAGTGCTAGAGATCCTCGTAATGGGGGCGCGTACGAG.

Points on this clone: The read halts 3 residues ahead of the CDR3 end, with the missing end drawn from the germline J gene. The genes are TRBV5-1 and TRBJ1-3; D perhaps matches TRBD1 (6 bases). Looked up from germline, CDR1 is SGHRS and CDR2 is YFSETQ. Trimming shortened V by 0 bases and J by 6 bases, and 13 bases separated the two germline ends. The CDR3 consists of 15 residues. This CDR3 reads CASSLGYRAENTIYF. Partial CDR3 DNA: TGCGCCAGCAGCTTGGGTTACAGGGCCGAAAACACC.

This clone counts as medium-sized by frequency. CDR3 in amino acids: CASSSQGALHGYTF. The CDR3 bases that were read are TGTGCCAGTAGTTCACAGGGAGCGCTTCATGGC. The V call is TRBV19, the J call TRBJ1-2, with D possibly matching TRBD1 (6 bases). The observed sequence ends 3 residues before the CDR3 terminus, with the missing tail filled in from the germline J gene. CDR1 LNHDA and CDR2 SQIVND come from the germline V gene (reference sequence). Trimming removed 5 bases at V and 6 bases at J, with 16 bases between. The CDR3 is made up of 14 amino acids.

CDR3 protein: CSAFPRGRGGTQETQYF. CDR3 bases read: TGCAGTGCTTTCCCCCGGGGGCGCGGGGGAACTCAAGAGACC. This chain uses TRBV20-1 with TRBJ2-5, with TRBD2 as a possible D gene (7 bases). Read data end 3 residues before the CDR3 end; the end is taken from the germline J gene. Germline CDR1 DFQATT, CDR2 SNEGSKA (reference sequence). There are 17 residues in the CDR3. V lost 5 bases and J lost 2, with 24 bases in between.

On this clone itself: Read data end 3 residues before the CDR3 end; the end is taken from the germline J gene. J is TRBJ2-5 and V is TRBV19; TRBD1 is a possible D gene (5 bases). Trimming took off 5 bases at V and 2 bases at J, with 12 bases between the two ends. The CDR3 consists of 14 residues. In germline, CDR1 is LNHDA, CDR2 SQIVND (reference sequence). The covered CDR3 bases are TGTGCCAGTAGTCGCTCGACAGCTCAAGAGACC. It is translated as CASSRSTAQET. The whole CDR3 sequence reads CASSRSTAQETQYF.

With respect to this clone: Coverage ceases 3 residues before the CDR3 finishes, and the germline J gene fills in the end. The chain uses TRBV2 and TRBJ1-1; 7 positions agree with TRBD1. The CDR3 totals 15 residues. From germline, CDR1 is SNHLY and CDR2 FYNNEI. CDR3 DNA, as far as it was read: TGTGCCAGCAGGGGACAGCTTTCGTACTCCTACGAG. Translated, it gives CASRGQLSYSYE. The entire CDR3 protein is CASRGQLSYSYEAFF.

Concerning this clone itself: The CDR3 is cut off 3 residues early in the read; its end comes from the germline J gene. V and J are TRBV11-1 and TRBJ2-4; 7 nucleotides match TRBD1. Germline V CDR1 and CDR2: SGHAT, FQDESV (reference sequence). The CDR3 is 11 residues long. CDR3 sequence: CASSSTGNQYF. The sequenced CDR3 bases are TGTGCCAGCAGCTCGACAGGGAAT.

CDR3 bases read: TGCAGTGCACTCCAGGGGATCAATCAGCCC. Translation gives CSALQGINQP. The full CDR3 sequence reads CSALQGINQPQHF. This chain uses TRBV20-1 with TRBJ1-5; perhaps TRBD1 as D (6 bases). The read terminates 3 residues before the CDR3 end, so the remaining end is supplied by the germline J gene. Germline V gives CDR1 DFQATT, CDR2 SNEGSKA (reference sequence). V shed 6 bases and J shed 3 bases, with 12 bases lying between them. This CDR3 is built from 13 residues.

The CDR3 sequence is CAWSVSLLYNEQFF. The CDR3 bases that were read are TGTGCCTGGAGTGTATCCCTTCTTTACAATGAG. The V and J genes are TRBV30 and TRBJ2-1; D gene uncertain. The read ends 3 residues early relative to the CDR3; the germline J gene fills the gap. Deletions cut 0 bases from V and 4 bases from J, with 10 bases between. This CDR3 spans 14 amino acids. Germline V gene lookup returns CDR1 GTSNPN and CDR2 SVGIG (reference sequence).

In the case of this clone: The read falls 3 residues short of the CDR3 end, and the missing part is taken from the germline J gene. The genes are TRBV7-9 and TRBJ2-2, with D uncertain. The CDR3 extends over 15 amino acids. From germline, CDR1 is SEHNR and CDR2 FQNEAQ (reference sequence). Trimming took off 4 bases at V and 5 bases at J, with 14 bases between the two ends. CDR3 DNA (partial): TGTGCCAGCAGCTCGAATCCAGGTGGGACCGGGGAG. It specifies CASSSNPGGTGE. The full CDR3 sequence reads CASSSNPGGTGELFF.

A remark on this clone: The read ends 3 residues early relative to the CDR3; the germline J gene fills the gap. The rearrangement joins TRBV19 to TRBJ2-1, with D uncertain. Germline V gene lookup returns CDR1 LNHDA and CDR2 SQIVND (reference sequence). This CDR3 spans 18 amino acids. Trimming took off 5 bases at V and 3 bases at J, with 23 bases between the two ends. The sequenced part of the CDR3 DNA is TGTGCCAGTAGTCCCAAAGCCCATTCTCTATCATACTACAATGAG. Translating it yields CASSPKAHSLSYYNE. The CDR3 in full is CASSPKAHSLSYYNEQFF.

Worth noting for this clone: The CDR3 end lies 3 residues beyond the end of the read and is filled in from the germline J gene. V and J are TRBV5-5 and TRBJ2-7, with a possible D match to TRBD1 (6 bases). V was pared by 7 bases and J by 0 bases, with 17 bases between. The CDR3 runs to 15 residues. Germline-derived CDR1 and CDR2 are SGHKS and YYEKEE (reference sequence). The sequenced CDR3 bases are TGTGCCAGCCGCACGGTGCAGGGGAGCTCCTACGAG. This encodes CASRTVQGSSYE. The full CDR3 reads CASRTVQGSSYEQYF.

Concerning this clone itself: The sequence runs out 3 residues before the end of the CDR3; the remainder is reconstructed from the germline J gene. The J gene is TRBJ2-2, the V gene TRBV5-1; 9 bases align to TRBD1. The CDR3 loop spans 16 amino acids. The trim removed 3 bases at V and 4 bases at J, leaving 7 bases unmatched. CDR1 SGHRS and CDR2 YFSETQ come from the germline V gene. The covered CDR3 bases are TGCGCCAGCAGCTCCGTCCCGGGACAGGGCACCGGGGAG. It is translated as CASSSVPGQGTGE. In full, the CDR3 reads CASSSVPGQGTGELFF.